Described below is a single T cell receptor (beta chain) sequence and its context. This entry comes from a study of blood T cell repertoires in COVID-19. The overall study: Donors in the United States, Italy and Spain gave samples during acute or convalescent COVID-19. PBMCs, B-cell-depleted T cells, or T cells were the source of the cDNA or gDNA that made up the material.

V shed 4 bases, J shed 1 base, and the junction held 6 bases outside the gene matches. The CDR3 has 15 amino acids. From germline, CDR1 is SGHTS and CDR2 YDEGEE. Study processing details: Estimates of nucleated cell counts were drawn from the amplification of reference gene primers. Assay: immunoSEQ multiplex PCR; the TCRdb copy retains only in-frame clones and omits some. The V and J calls and clone size are taken from that table; D and trimming were inferred from the DNA. The sample has some 76,000 clones, roughly 80% seen once. The specimen sequenced was peripheral blood. The source of this sequence is a human donor in a cohort sampled during active COVID-19. The chain recombines TRBV5-8 with TRBJ1-1, with 8 bases that match TRBD1. The CDR3 DNA sequence: TGTGCCAGCAGCAGATACAGGGGGGCGAACACTGAAGCTTTCTTT. Translated: CASSRYRGANTEAFF.